Listed below are T cell receptor beta chains from one sample, sequenced in a study of blood T cell repertoires in COVID-19. Some clones are missing from TCRdb's copy, which holds only in-frame ones; the method was immunoSEQ multiplex PCR. The top ten hold roughly 20% of the sample, which has some 140,000 clones, about four fifths seen once. Sequenced material: peripheral blood. The receptors derive from an elderly man with acute or convalescent COVID-19. The CDR3 runs from the conserved cysteine through the conserved F or W. Fields, in order: D gene, J gene, V gene, clone size, CDR3 DNA, CDR3 protein. A D gene is named only where the DNA matches it firmly. Not every row has a clone size; where given, it reads once, few, many or a size class.

>-|TRBJ2-6|TRBV27|-
TGTGCCAGCAGTTTAGAGGGCAGATTCTCTGGGGCCAACGTCCTGACTTTC
CASSLEGRFSGANVLTF
>TRBD2|TRBJ2-1|TRBV19|-
TGTGCCAGTAGTACTACTGGGACTAGCGGTTACAATGAGCAGTTCTTC
CASSTTGTSGYNEQFF
>TRBD2|TRBJ2-5|TRBV7-2|-
TGTGCCAGCACTTCAGCGGGGGGGCGGTTAGAGACCCAGTACTTC
CASTSAGGRLETQYF
>TRBD1|TRBJ1-5|TRBV27|-
TGTGCCAGCAGACTACAGGGGGCAATCAATCAGCCCCAGCATTTT
CASRLQGAINQPQHF
>TRBD1|TRBJ1-2|TRBV6-5|-
TGTGCCAGCAGTCCTGGGACAGCTAACTATGGCTACACCTTC
CASSPGTANYGYTF
>-|TRBJ1-6|TRBV6-5|-
TGTGCCAGCAGTTCCTCGACAGGTTCACCCCTCCACTTT
CASSSSTGSPLHF
>TRBD1|TRBJ1-6|TRBV5-4|-
TGTGCCAGCAGGGACAGGGTTAATTCACCCCTCCACTTT
CASRDRVNSPLHF
>TRBD1|TRBJ2-7|TRBV7-8|-
TGTGCCAGCAGCCCACCGGGACAGTCCTACGAGCAGTACTTC
CASSPPGQSYEQYF
>-|TRBJ1-1|TRBV11-2|-
TGTGCCAGCAGCTTAGAGGGACACCCCTCGAGGACTGAAGCTTTCTTT
CASSLEGHPSRTEAFF
>TRBD1|TRBJ1-1|TRBV6-6|once
TGTGCCAGCAGTGACAGGGCGTCTGAAGCTTTCTTT
CASSDRASEAFF
>-|TRBJ1-2|TRBV10-3|-
TGTGCCATCAGTGAGGTCGTCACAAACCTCTATGGCTACACCTTC
CAISEVVTNLYGYTF
>TRBD2|TRBJ2-1|TRBV4-2|-
TGTGCCAGCGGCCTGACTAGCGGGGGGGCTACGGGCAATGAGCAGTTCTTC
CASGLTSGGATGNEQFF
>-|TRBJ2-5|TRBV3-1/TRBV3-2|-
TGTGCCAGCAGCCAAGGAAGGGGTGGGACCCAGTACTTC
CASSQGRGGTQYF
>-|TRBJ1-1|TRBV30|-
TGTGCCTGGGACCGGGATTCGAACACTGAAGCTTTCTTT
CAWDRDSNTEAFF
>TRBD2|TRBJ2-3|TRBV5-4|-
TGTGCCAGCAGTCGTACTAGCGGAACCACAGATACGCAGTATTTT
CASSRTSGTTDTQYF